One and the same sample provided the 30 T cell receptor beta chains below, sequenced in a study of a mutant IDH1 vaccine in newly diagnosed glioma (dated by TCRdb to about 2021). The time point label, as the study defines it: week 5, during vaccination. Each vaccine dose, consisting of 300 ug of a 20-mer mutant IDH1 peptide in Montanide, was administered subcutaneously with topical imiquimod. Libraries were constructed by the immunoSEQ multiplex PCR assay. TCRdb re-hosts the immuneACCESS table, in-frame sequences only. Its copies lack some clones; in the studies checked, an unresolved V gene accounts for under half of them, and the cause for the rest is not known. This sample has approximately 39,000 clones in its table, and roughly 76% of those were observed once. The ten largest clones add up to 12% of the sample. Their specific antigens are unknown. Sequencing was performed on PBMCs, taken from a glioma patient whose treatment included an IDH1 peptide vaccine. These receptor sequences come from a man in his forties or fifties with glioma.

V is TRBV7-9 and J is TRBJ2-1, with 7 bases lining up with TRBD1. This CDR3 has 15 amino acids. Per the germline V gene, CDR1 is SEHNR and CDR2 is FQNEAQ (reference sequence). V lost 6 bases and J lost 2; bases outside the gene matches: 7. The CDR3 sequence is CASSQQGLTYNEQFF. The CDR3 bases are TGTGCCAGCAGTCAACAGGGGCTGACCTACAATGAGCAGTTCTTC.

The chain joins TRBV6-1 to TRBJ2-7; 8 bases are a match to TRBD2. This CDR3 has 15 residues. Germline V gene sequence: CDR1 MNHNS, CDR2 SASEGT. The V segment lost 7 bases and the J segment 2 bases; nucleotides outside the gene matches: 10. The CDR3 loop is CASTEMGLVPYEQYF. The CDR3 coding sequence is TGTGCCAGCACAGAAATGGGACTAGTGCCCTACGAGCAGTACTTC.

V and J are TRBV19 and TRBJ1-2, with D perhaps TRBD1 (6 bases). Germline V lookup: CDR1 LNHDA, CDR2 SQIVND (reference sequence). This CDR3 comprises 12 residues. V was clipped by 2 bases and J by 6 bases, with 7 bases between them. The CDR3 nucleotides are TGTGCCAGTAGTATAACAGGGAATGGCTACACCTTC. This translates into CASSITGNGYTF.

This chain joins TRBV4-1 and TRBJ1-6; D unclear. The CDR3 has 16 residues. Germline lookup yields CDR1 MGHRA and CDR2 YSYEKL. V lost 1 base, J lost 9 bases, and 16 bases lay in between. The CDR3 nucleotides read TGCGCCAGCAGCCAAGGGCGTGTGGCGGCGTCTTCACCCCTCCACTTT. Translation gives CASSQGRVAASSPLHF.

The rearrangement uses TRBV11-3 and TRBJ1-4; a weak D match, TRBD1 (6 bases). Trimming took off 1 base at V and 7 bases at J, with 7 bases between the two ends. The germline V gene encodes CDR1 SGHNT and CDR2 YENEEA. The CDR3 consists of 13 residues. The CDR3 loop reads CASSLGQAEKLFF. For the CDR3, the DNA is TGTGCCAGCAGCTTAGGACAGGCTGAAAAACTGTTTTTT.

The V gene is TRBV25-1, the J gene TRBJ2-2; D possibly matches TRBD1 or TRBD2 (6 bases each). CDR1 and CDR2 (germline): MGHDK, SYGVNS. The length of the CDR3 is 13 residues. V was cut by 4 bases and J by 7 bases, with 10 bases left in between. CDR3 in DNA: TGTGCCAGCAGTGTGGGGGGCCTCGGGGAGCTGTTTTTT. Translated: CASSVGGLGELFF.

DNA for the CDR3: TGTGCCATCAAGGGGGACAGTCCTAATGAAAAACTGTTTTTT. It specifies CAIKGDSPNEKLFF. The V and J genes are TRBV10-3 and TRBJ1-4; 7 positions match TRBD1. In germline, CDR1 is ENHRY, CDR2 SYGVKD. The CDR3 loop spans 14 amino acids. Trimming removed 7 bases from V and 3 bases from J; junction bases left unmatched: 5.

This chain joins TRBV7-2 and TRBJ2-1; no clear D. The V end was cut by 1 base, the J end by 8 bases, with 9 bases between. The germline V gene has CDR1 SGHTA and CDR2 FQGNSA. The CDR3 extends over 13 amino acids. The CDR3 nucleotides are TGTGCCAGCAGCTTAGTAGGTAGTTATGAGCAGTTCTTC. This translates into CASSLVGSYEQFF. The full variable domain, with the rest looked up from reference TRBV7-2 and TRBJ2-1, is GAGVSQSPSNKVTEKGKDVELRCDPISGHTALYWYRQSLGQGLEFLIYFQGNSAPDKSGLPSDRFSAERTGGSVSTLTIQRTQQEDSAVYLCASSLVGSYEQFFGPGTRLTVL.

This CDR3 reads CASSLRGGTDRYEQYF. In DNA form, the CDR3 reads TGTGCCAGCAGCTTAAGGGGGGGCACCGACCGCTACGAGCAGTACTTC. The J gene is TRBJ2-7, the V gene TRBV7-2, with D possibly TRBD2 on 7 matching bases. V dropped 2 bases and J dropped 3 bases, with 17 bases sitting between them. The length of the CDR3 is 16 residues. Germline loops: CDR1 SGHTA, CDR2 FQGNSA.

V usage is TRBV19 and J usage is TRBJ1-3; the D gene is possibly TRBD1 (5 bases). Trimming pared 3 bases from V and 4 bases from J, leaving 13 bases between. Per the germline V gene, CDR1 is LNHDA and CDR2 is SQIVND (reference sequence). CDR3 size: 15 residues. This CDR3 reads CASSIGTSSGNTIYF. Here the CDR3 DNA reads TGTGCCAGTAGTATTGGGACTAGTAGCGGAAACACCATATATTTT.

The chain combines TRBV7-2 with TRBJ2-4, with 9 nucleotides matching TRBD1. Trimming at V came to 9 bases and at J to 9 bases, leaving 9 bases not matched to a gene. In germline, CDR1 is SGHTA, CDR2 FQGNSA. The CDR3 has 13 amino acids. The chain's CDR3 is CASTSGTGSIQYF. CDR3 nucleotide sequence: TGTGCCAGTACCTCCGGGACAGGGTCCATTCAGTACTTC.

The gene calls are TRBV5-4 and TRBJ1-2, with D possibly matching TRBD1 (5 bases). V was shortened by 4 bases and J by 0 bases, with 16 bases between the two germline ends. The germline V gene encodes CDR1 SGHNT and CDR2 YYREEE (reference sequence). This CDR3 is 16 amino acids long. The CDR3 DNA follows: TGTGCCAGCAGCCCTGGGACGGACACGTCTAACTATGGCTACACCTTC. Its translation: CASSPGTDTSNYGYTF.

The chain carries TRBV7-9 and TRBJ2-1; D remains ambiguous. Germline V gives CDR1 SEHNR, CDR2 FQNEAQ (reference sequence). Trimming took 1 base from V and 2 from J, leaving 12 bases between them. The CDR3 contains 16 residues. This CDR3 is CASSLGGQEPYNEQFF. In nucleotides, the CDR3 is TGTGCCAGCAGCTTAGGAGGCCAGGAGCCCTACAATGAGCAGTTCTTC.

This rearrangement joins TRBV5-6 to TRBJ2-2; perhaps TRBD2 as D (5 bases). This CDR3 spans 17 amino acids. V was shortened by 3 bases and J by 4 bases, with 19 bases between the two germline ends. Germline V gives CDR1 SGHDT, CDR2 YYEEEE. CDR3 amino acids: CASSSIPPAGLTGELFF. CDR3 coding DNA: TGTGCCAGCAGCTCCATCCCCCCGGCGGGCCTCACCGGGGAGCTGTTTTTT.

This chain connects TRBV2 to TRBJ1-2; D gene uncertain. This CDR3 has 14 residues. Germline-derived CDR1 and CDR2 are SNHLY and FYNNEI. The germline V and J ends were trimmed by 1 base and 6 bases, with 12 bases remaining between them. The DNA of the CDR3 is TGTGCCAGCAGTGAAGGACGGGGAATCGATGGCTACACCTTC. Translating gives CASSEGRGIDGYTF.

This chain connects TRBV7-6 to TRBJ2-3, with 8 bases aligning to TRBD1. Germline CDR1 and CDR2: SGHVS and FNYEAQ. The V segment lost 5 bases and the J segment 5 bases; nucleotides outside the gene matches: 12. CDR3 length: 16 residues. The CDR3 DNA reads as TGTGCCAGCAGCCGTCGACAGGGGACCACTGGAGATACGCAGTATTTT. Amino acid sequence: CASSRRQGTTGDTQYF.

This clone was seen a handful of times. The CDR3 reads CASGTGTPGWETQYF. The CDR3 nucleotides read TGTGCCAGTGGGACCGGGACCCCAGGGTGGGAGACCCAGTACTTC. The V call is TRBV19, the J call TRBJ2-5; D tentatively reads TRBD1 or TRBD2 (5 bases each). Germline CDR1 and CDR2: LNHDA and SQIVND (reference sequence). Trimming stripped 8 bases from V and 5 bases from J, with 21 bases between. There are 15 residues in the CDR3.

The chain uses TRBV5-1 and TRBJ1-1; TRBD1 agrees at 9 bases. CDR3 size: 15 residues. Germline CDR1 and CDR2: SGHRS and YFSETQ. The ends lost 2 bases at V and 1 base at J; junction bases unmatched: 3. In nucleotides, the CDR3 is TGCGCCAGCAGCTTTTCGGGACAGGGGAACACTGAAGCTTTCTTT. It yields the protein CASSFSGQGNTEAFF.

V and J are TRBV6-1 and TRBJ1-1; D uncertain. V lost 7 bases and J 1 base, leaving 10 bases between the germline ends. This CDR3 spans 13 amino acids. Germline loops: CDR1 MNHNS, CDR2 SASEGT. The CDR3 DNA sequence: TGTGCCAGCAAGGAGGGTTCGAACACTGAAGCTTTCTTT. This translates into CASKEGSNTEAFF.

This clone was observed a handful of times. This chain uses TRBV6-1 with TRBJ1-1; a weak D match, TRBD1 (6 bases). Trimming pared 6 bases from V and 5 bases from J, leaving 16 bases between. The CDR3 consists of 14 residues. The germline gives CDR1 MNHNS, CDR2 SASEGT. The CDR3 here is CASSDLRQGTEAFF. DNA of the CDR3: TGTGCCAGCAGCGACTTAAGGCAGGGGACTGAAGCTTTCTTT.

V usage is TRBV2 and J usage is TRBJ1-2; D is uncertain. In germline, CDR1 is SNHLY, CDR2 FYNNEI. Trimming stripped 4 bases from V and 2 bases from J, with 8 bases between. The CDR3 totals 13 residues. CDR3 nucleotides: TGTGCCAGCAGTGTCATGCTGAACTATGGCTACACCTTC. Translating gives CASSVMLNYGYTF.

The chain combines TRBV2 with TRBJ1-2; D not resolved. The CDR3 sequence is 14 residues long. The germline V gene encodes CDR1 SNHLY and CDR2 FYNNEI. The germline V and J ends were trimmed by 2 bases and 8 bases, with 15 bases remaining between them. The CDR3 loop is CASSEQVTYQGYTF. The DNA for the CDR3 is TGTGCCAGCAGTGAACAAGTGACATACCAAGGCTACACCTTC.

This clone turned up a few times. The V gene is TRBV11-2, the J gene TRBJ1-5; 9 positions match TRBD1. This CDR3 is built from 15 residues. V shed 5 bases, J shed 5 bases, and the junction held 7 bases outside the gene matches. CDR1 SGHAT and CDR2 FQNNGV come from the germline V gene. The CDR3 DNA follows: TGTGCCAGCAGCCGGGGGACAGGGAAGGATCAGCCCCAGCATTTT. Encoded protein: CASSRGTGKDQPQHF.

The chain joins TRBV6-4 to TRBJ2-1; 8 nucleotides align to TRBD2. The CDR3 is 14 residues long. Germline values: CDR1 MRHNA, CDR2 SNTAGT. Trimming took 3 bases from V and 10 from J; bases not matched to a gene: 8. CDR3 sequence reads: CASSDSTSVGEQFF. The CDR3 region has the DNA TGTGCCAGCAGTGATTCGACTAGCGTAGGGGAGCAGTTCTTC.

The chain is built from TRBV4-3 and TRBJ2-5; D unresolved. CDR1 and CDR2 (germline): LGHNA, YSLEER. V dropped 2 bases and J dropped 1 base, with 14 bases sitting between them. CDR3 size: 16 residues. The CDR3 loop is CASSQFPRTTQETQYF. DNA of the CDR3: TGCGCCAGCAGCCAATTTCCGAGGACCACCCAAGAGACCCAGTACTTC.

DNA of the CDR3: TGTGCCAGCAGTGAAGCGCTGACAGCACAAGGGTCTTACGAGCAGTACTTC. Translating it yields CASSEALTAQGSYEQYF. J is TRBJ2-7 and V is TRBV2; the D gene is possibly TRBD1 (5 bases). Germline values: CDR1 SNHLY, CDR2 FYNNEI. Trimming shortened V by 0 bases and J by 4 bases, and 19 bases separated the two germline ends. The CDR3 has 17 residues.

The chain combines TRBV2 with TRBJ1-1, with TRBD1 as a possible D gene (5 bases). The V and J ends lost 6 bases and 4 bases respectively, with 9 bases between them. This CDR3 comprises 12 residues. Per the germline V gene, CDR1 is SNHLY and CDR2 is FYNNEI. CDR3 sequence reads: CASRQDPTEAFF. CDR3 DNA sequence: TGTGCCAGCAGACAGGACCCCACTGAAGCTTTCTTT.

V and J are TRBV27 and TRBJ2-7; no firm D call. Germline V CDR1 and CDR2: MNHEY, SMNVEV (reference sequence). The V end was cut by 8 bases, the J end by 4 bases, with 3 bases between. The CDR3 covers 9 residues. Here the CDR3 DNA reads TGTGCCAGCGGGTACGAGCAGTACTTC. It translates to CASGYEQYF.

The chain joins TRBV10-3 to TRBJ2-5; 7 positions match TRBD2. The J call is in doubt because the DNA end fits TRBJ2-7 better. In germline, CDR1 is ENHRY, CDR2 SYGVKD. The CDR3 spans 14 residues. CDR3: CAISESLAGYEQYF. CDR3 sequence (DNA): TGTGCCATCAGTGAGTCGTTAGCGGGTTACGAGCAGTACTTC.

In its sample, this clone was seen a few times. The chain recombines TRBV2 with TRBJ2-2; a weak D match, TRBD1 (5 bases). Germline V gene data show CDR1 as SNHLY and CDR2 as FYNNEI. The CDR3 covers 14 residues. Trimming pared 3 bases from V and 2 bases from J, leaving 7 bases between. Here the CDR3 DNA reads TGTGCCAGCAGTGACAGGGCAAACACCGGGGAGCTGTTTTTT. It encodes CASSDRANTGELFF.